This T cell receptor beta chain was identified during a study of blood T cell repertoires in COVID-19. Study as a whole: The United States, Italy and Spain provided the acute and convalescent COVID-19 samples. PBMCs, B-cell-depleted T cells, or T cells were the source of the cDNA or gDNA that made up the material.

The CDR3 runs 12 residues. V lost 7 bases and J lost 1, with 10 bases in between. Looked up from germline, CDR1 is SQVTM and CDR2 is ANQGSEA. Original processing notes: Scientists estimated how many nucleated cells there were by amplifying reference gene primers. Sequencing was performed with immunoSEQ multiplex PCR; in TCRdb, only in-frame clones are kept and a portion is missing. V, J and clone size derive from that table, while D and trimming were established from the DNA sequence. Altogether about 120,000 clones are present, roughly 77% being singletons, with the ten largest covering approximately 16%.

This chain joins TRBV29-1 and TRBJ1-1; D ambiguous. This TCR was sampled from a man in his fifties or sixties with active or convalescent COVID-19. Sequencing used peripheral blood. In nucleotides, the CDR3 is TGCAGCGCCTCTTCGGGGAACACTGAAGCTTTCTTT. It specifies CSASSGNTEAFF.